A selection of T cell receptor beta chains follows, all from one sample in a study of blood T cell repertoires in COVID-19. TCRdb's table, derived via immunoSEQ multiplex PCR, lists solely in-frame clones and lacks some. The profile shows around 500,000 clones, 88% of them singletons. The sample consisted of PBMCs or T cells enriched from blood (not recorded which). The receptors derive from a woman in her 40s who had recovered from COVID-19. The CDR3 runs from the conserved cysteine through the conserved F or W. The order of the fields is V gene, D gene, J gene, clone size, CDR3 protein, CDR3 DNA. A D gene is named only where the DNA matches it firmly. Rows give clone size only sometimes, using once, few, many, or a class for an expanded clone.

V: TRBV12-3/TRBV12-4; D: -; J: TRBJ1-1; size: -; CDR3: CASSLGKLGEAFF; DNA: TGTGCCAGCAGTTTGGGCAAGTTGGGTGAAGCTTTCTTT
V: TRBV2; D: -; J: TRBJ2-3; size: -; CDR3: CASRGGPPPTDTQYF; DNA: TGTGCCAGCAGGGGGGGACCACCACCTACAGATACGCAGTATTTT
V: TRBV5-1; D: -; J: TRBJ2-3; size: once; CDR3: CASRQGISFTDTQYF; DNA: TGCGCCAGCAGACAGGGAATTTCTTTTACAGATACGCAGTATTTT
V: TRBV21-1; D: -; J: TRBJ2-6; size: -; CDR3: CASSPTGVGANVLTF; DNA: TGTGCCAGCAGCCCGACAGGGGTCGGGGCCAACGTCCTGACTTTC
V: TRBV24-1; D: TRBD2; J: TRBJ2-2; size: -; CDR3: CATSDITSGRYAGELFF; DNA: TGTGCCACCAGTGATATCACTAGCGGGAGGTACGCCGGGGAGCTGTTTTTT
V: TRBV13; D: -; J: TRBJ1-3; size: -; CDR3: CASSFMDIGNTIYF; DNA: TGTGCCAGCAGCTTCATGGACATTGGAAACACCATATATTTT
V: TRBV27; D: -; J: TRBJ2-3; size: -; CDR3: CASSTTLGSTDTQYF; DNA: TGTGCCAGCAGTACCACTCTCGGGAGCACAGATACGCAGTATTTT
V: TRBV5-1; D: -; J: TRBJ2-3; size: -; CDR3: CASSSSDGPVRSALSTDTQYF; DNA: TGCGCCAGCAGCTCATCTGATGGCCCAGTGAGGTCAGCCCTCAGCACAGATACGCAGTATTTT
V: TRBV15; D: TRBD1; J: TRBJ2-7; size: -; CDR3: CATSRIFGTGAYEQYF; DNA: TGTGCCACCAGCAGAATCTTTGGGACAGGGGCCTACGAGCAGTACTTC
V: TRBV6-5; D: -; J: TRBJ1-1; size: -; CDR3: CASVPLRGNTEAFF; DNA: TGTGCCAGCGTCCCGCTACGTGGGAACACTGAAGCTTTCTTT
V: TRBV13; D: -; J: TRBJ2-4; size: once; CDR3: CASSPSTVAKNIQYF; DNA: TGTGCCAGCAGTCCTTCGACAGTAGCCAAAAACATTCAGTACTTC
V: TRBV5-1; D: TRBD2; J: TRBJ2-1; size: -; CDR3: CASSSLAGVLLRYNEQFF; DNA: TGCGCCAGCAGTTCTCTAGCGGGAGTACTCTTGAGGTACAATGAGCAGTTCTTC